Sequencing of this T cell receptor beta chain was carried out in a study of CD8 T cells in Susac syndrome. Broader study findings: That the number of individuals in its TCR sequencing and HLA analysis was relatively small was acknowledged by the study.

As concerns this clonotype: What it binds is unknown.

RNA was extracted with the RNeasy kit, and a quantity of about 0.45 to 1 ug was reverse transcribed using random hexamers. Amplification of TCR beta CDR3 used immunoSEQ multiplex PCR across 54 Vbeta and 13 Jbeta. TCRdb reprocessed the immunoSEQ multiplex PCR reads via MiXCR and lists one record per CDR3 protein. This sample has 120,000 or so distinct CDR3 sequences, with approximately 94% found just once. The sequenced target, TCR beta, came from blood CD8+ and CD4+ T cells. The sequence was collected from a human donor with multiple sclerosis. The sample taken for sequencing was CD4+ T cells from PBMCs.

The CDR3 reads CAWSRSDRDGNQPQHF. The DNA of the CDR3 is TGTGCCTGGAGTAGATCCGACAGGGATGGAAATCAGCCCCAGCATTTT. The genes are TRBV30 and TRBJ1-5; 7 positions match TRBD1. The CDR3 loop spans 16 amino acids. Germline V gene sequence: CDR1 GTSNPN, CDR2 SVGIG (reference sequence). V lost 2 bases, J lost 4 bases, and 11 bases stayed unmatched.